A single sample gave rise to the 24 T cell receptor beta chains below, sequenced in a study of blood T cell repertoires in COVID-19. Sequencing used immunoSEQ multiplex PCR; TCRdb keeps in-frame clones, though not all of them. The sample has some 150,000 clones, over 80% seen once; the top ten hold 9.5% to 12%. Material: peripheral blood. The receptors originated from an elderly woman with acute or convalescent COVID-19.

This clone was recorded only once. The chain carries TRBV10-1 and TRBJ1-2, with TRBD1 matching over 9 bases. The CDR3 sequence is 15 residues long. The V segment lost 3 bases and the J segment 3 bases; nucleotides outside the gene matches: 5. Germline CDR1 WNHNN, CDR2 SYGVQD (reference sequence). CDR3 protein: CASSDPGQGYYGYTF. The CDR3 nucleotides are TGCGCCAGCAGTGACCCGGGACAGGGCTACTATGGCTACACCTTC.

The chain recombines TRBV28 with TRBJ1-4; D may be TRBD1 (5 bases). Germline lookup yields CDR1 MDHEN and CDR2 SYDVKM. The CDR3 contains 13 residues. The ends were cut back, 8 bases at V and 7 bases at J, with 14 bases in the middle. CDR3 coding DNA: TGTGCCAGCGGGGGGGGGAGAACTGAAAAACTGTTTTTT. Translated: CASGGGRTEKLFF.

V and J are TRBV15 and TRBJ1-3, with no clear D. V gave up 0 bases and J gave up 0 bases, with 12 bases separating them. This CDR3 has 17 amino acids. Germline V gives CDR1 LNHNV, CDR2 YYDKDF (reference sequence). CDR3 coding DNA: TGTGCCACCAGCAGAGATCTCTGGAGGAGCTCTGGAAACACCATATATTTT. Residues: CATSRDLWRSSGNTIYF. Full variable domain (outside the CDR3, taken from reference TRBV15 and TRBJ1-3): DAMVIQNPRYQVTQFGKPVTLSCSQTLNHNVMYWYQQKSSQAPKLLFHYYDKDFNNEADTPDNFQSRRPNTSFCFLDIRSPGLGDTAMYLCATSRDLWRSSGNTIYFGEGSWLTVV.

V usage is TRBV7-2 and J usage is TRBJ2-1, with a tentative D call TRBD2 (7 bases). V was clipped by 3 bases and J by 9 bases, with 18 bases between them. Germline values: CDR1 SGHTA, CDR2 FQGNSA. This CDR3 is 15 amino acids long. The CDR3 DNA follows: TGTGCCAGCAGCTTGGGGGGGGGCCGGTTGGTTGAGCAGTTCTTC. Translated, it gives CASSLGGGRLVEQFF.

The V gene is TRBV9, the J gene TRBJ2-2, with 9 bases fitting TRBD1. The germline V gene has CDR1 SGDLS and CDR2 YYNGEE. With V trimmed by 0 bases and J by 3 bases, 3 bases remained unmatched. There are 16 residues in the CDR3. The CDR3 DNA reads TGTGCCAGCAGCGTAGTGGGACAGGGATACACCGGGGAGCTGTTTTTT. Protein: CASSVVGQGYTGELFF.

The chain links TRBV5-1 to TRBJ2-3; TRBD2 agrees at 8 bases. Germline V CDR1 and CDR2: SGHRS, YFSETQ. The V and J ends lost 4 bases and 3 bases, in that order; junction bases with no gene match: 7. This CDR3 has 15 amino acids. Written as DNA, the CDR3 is TGCGCCAGCAGCCCAACCCCTAGCGGGACAGATACGCAGTATTTT. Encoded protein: CASSPTPSGTDTQYF. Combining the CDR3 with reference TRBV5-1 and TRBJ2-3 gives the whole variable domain KAGVTQTPRYLIKTRGQQVTLSCSPISGHRSVSWYQQTPGQGLQFLFEYFSETQRNKGNFPGRFSGRQFSNSRSEMNVSTLELGDSALYLCASSPTPSGTDTQYFGPGTRLTVL.

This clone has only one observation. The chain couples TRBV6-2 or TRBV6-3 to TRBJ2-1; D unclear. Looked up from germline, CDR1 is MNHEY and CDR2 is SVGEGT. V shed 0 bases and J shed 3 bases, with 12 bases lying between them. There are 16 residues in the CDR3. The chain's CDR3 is CASSYSSQTIYNEQFF. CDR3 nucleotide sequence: TGTGCCAGCAGTTACTCTTCCCAGACAATCTACAATGAGCAGTTCTTC.

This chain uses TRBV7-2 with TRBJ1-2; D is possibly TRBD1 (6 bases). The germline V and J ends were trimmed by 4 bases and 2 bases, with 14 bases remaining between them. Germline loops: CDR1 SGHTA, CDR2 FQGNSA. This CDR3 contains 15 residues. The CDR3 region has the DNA TGTGCCAGCAGCTCCCCCGGGCAGGGGAACTATGGCTACACCTTC. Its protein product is CASSSPGQGNYGYTF.

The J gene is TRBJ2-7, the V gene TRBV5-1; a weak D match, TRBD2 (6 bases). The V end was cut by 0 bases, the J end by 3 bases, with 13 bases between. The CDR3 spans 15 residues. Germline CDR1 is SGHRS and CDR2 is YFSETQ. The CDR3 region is CASSLVGGANYEQYF. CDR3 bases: TGCGCCAGCAGCTTGGTCGGCGGGGCGAACTACGAGCAGTACTTC.

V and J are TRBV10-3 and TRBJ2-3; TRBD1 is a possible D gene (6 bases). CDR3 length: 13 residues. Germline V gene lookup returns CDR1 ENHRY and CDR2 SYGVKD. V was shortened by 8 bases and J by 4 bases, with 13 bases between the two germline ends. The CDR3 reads CAISNRVADTQYF. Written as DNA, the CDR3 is TGTGCCATCTCGAACAGGGTGGCAGATACGCAGTATTTT.

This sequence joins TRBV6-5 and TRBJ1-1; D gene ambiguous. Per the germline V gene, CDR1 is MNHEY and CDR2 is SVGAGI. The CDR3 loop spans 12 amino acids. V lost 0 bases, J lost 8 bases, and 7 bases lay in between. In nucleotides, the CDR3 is TGTGCCAGCAGTTACTCGGCGGGGGAAGCTTTCTTT. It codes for CASSYSAGEAFF.

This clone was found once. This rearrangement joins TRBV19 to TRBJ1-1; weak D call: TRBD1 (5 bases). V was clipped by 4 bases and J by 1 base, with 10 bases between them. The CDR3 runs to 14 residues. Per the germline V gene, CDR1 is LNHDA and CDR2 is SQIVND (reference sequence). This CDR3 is CASSKGQRNTEAFF. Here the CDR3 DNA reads TGTGCCAGTAGTAAGGGGCAGAGGAACACTGAAGCTTTCTTT.

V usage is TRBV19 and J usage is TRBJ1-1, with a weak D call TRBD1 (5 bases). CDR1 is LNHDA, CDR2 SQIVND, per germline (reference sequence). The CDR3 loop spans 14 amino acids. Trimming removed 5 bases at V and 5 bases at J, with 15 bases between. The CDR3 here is CASSFGRVMTEAFF. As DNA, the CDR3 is TGTGCCAGTAGTTTCGGCAGGGTGATGACTGAAGCTTTCTTT. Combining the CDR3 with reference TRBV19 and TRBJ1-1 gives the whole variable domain DGGITQSPKYLFRKEGQNVTLSCEQNLNHDAMYWYRQDPGQGLRLIYYSQIVNDFQKGDIAEGYSVSREKKESFPLTVTSAQKNPTAFYLCASSFGRVMTEAFFGQGTRLTVV.

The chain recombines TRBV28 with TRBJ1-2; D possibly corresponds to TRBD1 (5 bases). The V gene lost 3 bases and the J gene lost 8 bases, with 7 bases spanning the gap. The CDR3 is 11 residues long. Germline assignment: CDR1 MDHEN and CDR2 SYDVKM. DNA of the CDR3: TGTGCCAGCAGTTTGGGGCGCGGCTACACCTTC. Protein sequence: CASSLGRGYTF.

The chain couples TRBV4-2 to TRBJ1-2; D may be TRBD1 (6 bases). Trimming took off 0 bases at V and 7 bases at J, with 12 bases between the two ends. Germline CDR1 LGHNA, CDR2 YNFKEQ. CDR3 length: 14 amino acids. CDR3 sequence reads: CASSQEGAVRGYTF. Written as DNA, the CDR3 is TGTGCCAGCAGCCAAGAGGGGGCGGTACGTGGCTACACCTTC.

The CDR3 nucleotides read TGTGCCAGTAGTAGGGCAGGGGTTAATCGAGGCTACACCTTC. Protein product: CASSRAGVNRGYTF. V is TRBV19 and J is TRBJ1-2; tentative D call: TRBD1 (6 bases). The V gene lost 4 bases and the J gene lost 8 bases, with 17 bases spanning the gap. The CDR3 spans 14 residues. Germline CDR1 and CDR2: LNHDA and SQIVND (reference sequence).

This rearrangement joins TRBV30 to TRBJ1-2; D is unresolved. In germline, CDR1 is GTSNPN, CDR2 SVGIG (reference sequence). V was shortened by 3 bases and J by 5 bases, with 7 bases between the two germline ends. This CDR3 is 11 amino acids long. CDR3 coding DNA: TGTGCCTGGAGGCGAGAATATGGCTACACCTTC. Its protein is CAWRREYGYTF.

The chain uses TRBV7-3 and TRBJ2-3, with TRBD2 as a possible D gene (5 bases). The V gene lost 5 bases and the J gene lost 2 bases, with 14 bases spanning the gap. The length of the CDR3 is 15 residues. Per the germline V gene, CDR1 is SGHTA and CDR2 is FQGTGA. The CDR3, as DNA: TGTGCCAGCAGCCCCCGGGGTGGCCCCACAGATACGCAGTATTTT. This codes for CASSPRGGPTDTQYF.

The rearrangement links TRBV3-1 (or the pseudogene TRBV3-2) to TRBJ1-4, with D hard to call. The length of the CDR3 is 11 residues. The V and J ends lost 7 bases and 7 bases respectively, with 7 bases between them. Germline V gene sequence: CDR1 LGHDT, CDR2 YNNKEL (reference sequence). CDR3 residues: CASTSGEKLFF. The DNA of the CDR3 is TGTGCCAGCACCAGCGGTGAAAAACTGTTTTTT.

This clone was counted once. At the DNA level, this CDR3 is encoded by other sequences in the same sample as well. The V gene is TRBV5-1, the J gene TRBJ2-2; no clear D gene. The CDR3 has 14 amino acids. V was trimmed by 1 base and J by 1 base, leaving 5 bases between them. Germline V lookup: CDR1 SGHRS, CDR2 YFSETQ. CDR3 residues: CASSLSGNTGELFF. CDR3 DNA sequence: TGCGCCAGCAGCTTGTCGGGGAACACCGGGGAGCTGTTTTTT.

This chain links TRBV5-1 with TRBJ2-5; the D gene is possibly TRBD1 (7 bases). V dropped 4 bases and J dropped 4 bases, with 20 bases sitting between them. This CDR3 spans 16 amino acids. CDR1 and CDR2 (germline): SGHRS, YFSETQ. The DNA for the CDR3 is TGCGCCAGCAGCCCCGCTCGAACAGGGGAGGCAGAGACCCAGTACTTC. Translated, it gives CASSPARTGEAETQYF.

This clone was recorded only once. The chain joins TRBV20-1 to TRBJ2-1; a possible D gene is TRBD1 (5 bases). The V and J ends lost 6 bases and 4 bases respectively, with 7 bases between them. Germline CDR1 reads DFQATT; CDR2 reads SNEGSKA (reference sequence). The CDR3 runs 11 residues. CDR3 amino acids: CSASGYNEQFF. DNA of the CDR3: TGCAGTGCGTCAGGGTACAATGAGCAGTTCTTC.

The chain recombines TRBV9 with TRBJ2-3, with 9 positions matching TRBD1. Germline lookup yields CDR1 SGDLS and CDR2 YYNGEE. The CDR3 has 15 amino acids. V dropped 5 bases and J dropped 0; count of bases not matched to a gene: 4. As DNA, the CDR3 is TGTGCCAGCAGTCCCGGGACAGGGAGCACAGATACGCAGTATTTT. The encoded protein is CASSPGTGSTDTQYF.

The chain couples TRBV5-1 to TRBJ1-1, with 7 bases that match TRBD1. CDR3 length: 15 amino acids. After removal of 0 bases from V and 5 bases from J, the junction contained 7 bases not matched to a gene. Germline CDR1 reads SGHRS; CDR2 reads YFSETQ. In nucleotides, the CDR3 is TGCGCCAGCAGCTTGGACGAGGGGGCCTGGACTGAAGCTTTCTTT. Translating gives CASSLDEGAWTEAFF.